Below, 22 T cell receptor beta chains from the same sample are listed, as sequenced in a study of blood T cell repertoires in COVID-19. Clones were sequenced by immunoSEQ multiplex PCR, and TCRdb holds only the in-frame ones, with some missing. The table records a few hundred thousand clones, approximately 85% of them present only once. The sequencing input was PBMCs or T cells enriched from blood (not recorded which). These receptors all come from a man aged 25 to 40 who had recovered from COVID-19.

The chain is built from TRBV6-5 and TRBJ1-5; 9 nucleotides align to TRBD1. V lost 6 bases and J lost 7; bases outside the gene matches: 4. This CDR3 has 13 amino acids. Germline V gene data show CDR1 as MNHEY and CDR2 as SVGAGI. DNA of the CDR3: TGTGCCAGCAGACAGGGGGCCAGACAGCCCCAGCATTTT. This gives the protein CASRQGARQPQHF.

The rearrangement uses TRBV28 and TRBJ2-7; possible D gene TRBD2, 6 bases. CDR3 length: 13 amino acids. Germline V gives CDR1 MDHEN, CDR2 SYDVKM. Trimming left V 8 bases short and J 6 bases short, with 17 bases between. The CDR3 is CASCGVLPLEQYF. The CDR3 DNA reads as TGTGCCAGCTGCGGGGTCCTCCCCCTCGAGCAGTACTTC. Full variable domain (missing parts from reference TRBV28 and TRBJ2-7): DVKVTQSSRYLVKRTGEKVFLECVQDMDHENMFWYRQDPGLGLRLIYFSYDVKMKEKGDIPEGYSVSREKKERFSLILESASTNQTSMYLCASCGVLPLEQYFGPGTRLTVT.

The chain combines TRBV6-4 with TRBJ2-2; 7 nucleotides line up with TRBD1. Trimming took 8 bases from V and 0 from J; bases not matched to a gene: 6. The CDR3 totals 15 residues. Germline CDR1 and CDR2: MRHNA and SNTAGT. The CDR3 reads CASGMTGSNTGELFF. CDR3 DNA: TGTGCCAGCGGGATGACAGGGTCGAACACCGGGGAGCTGTTTTTT.

This chain connects TRBV12-5 to TRBJ1-2; perhaps TRBD1 as D (5 bases). The ends were cut back, 0 bases at V and 8 bases at J, with 16 bases in the middle. The CDR3 length is 15 residues. Germline assignment: CDR1 LGHNT and CDR2 FRNRAP. CDR3 amino acids: CASGLVLGGVEGYTF. The CDR3 nucleotides are TGTGCTAGTGGTTTGGTATTGGGGGGGGTAGAGGGCTACACCTTC.

V is TRBV7-6 and J is TRBJ1-1; TRBD1 might be the D (6 bases). This CDR3 comprises 15 residues. Germline V CDR1 and CDR2: SGHVS, FNYEAQ. V was shortened by 5 bases and J by 1 base, with 14 bases between the two germline ends. The CDR3 spells CASSLTGQTNTEAFF. The CDR3 coding sequence is TGTGCCAGCAGCCTAACCGGACAGACGAACACTGAAGCTTTCTTT.

This clone was seen a few times. The V call is TRBV9, the J call TRBJ2-7, with 8 bases matching TRBD1. Germline V CDR1 and CDR2: SGDLS, YYNGEE. V was clipped by 0 bases and J by 1 base; unmatched bases: 6. The CDR3 contains 16 residues. In DNA form, the CDR3 reads TGTGCCAGCAGCGTAGGGGCAGGGGGCAGGTCCTACGAGCAGTACTTC. This gives the protein CASSVGAGGRSYEQYF. The full variable domain, with the rest looked up from reference TRBV9 and TRBJ2-7, is DSGVTQTPKHLITATGQRVTLRCSPRSGDLSVYWYQQSLDQGLQFLIQYYNGEERAKGNILERFSAQQFPDLHSELNLSSLELGDSALYFCASSVGAGGRSYEQYFGPGTRLTVT.

The gene calls are TRBV24-1 and TRBJ2-3; TRBD2 aligns across 7 bases. Germline CDR1 KGHDR, CDR2 SFDVKD. V shed 4 bases and J 3 bases; nucleotides not matched to a gene: 9. This CDR3 region has 16 residues. The CDR3 DNA reads as TGTGCCACCAGTGACCTCAGGTTCGGGGGGACAGATACGCAGTATTTT. Translated, it gives CATSDLRFGGTDTQYF.

The V call is TRBV7-2, the J call TRBJ2-7; TRBD1 agrees at 8 bases. Looked up from germline, CDR1 is SGHTA and CDR2 is FQGNSA. Germline trimming cut 5 bases from V and 5 bases from J; bases unmatched to any gene: 11. This CDR3 is 15 amino acids long. CDR3 loop: CASSVNAGQGHEQYF. In DNA form, the CDR3 reads TGTGCCAGCAGCGTAAATGCCGGACAGGGCCACGAGCAGTACTTC.

V is TRBV5-5 and J is TRBJ1-2; 8 nucleotides agree with TRBD1. CDR3 size: 14 residues. Germline lookup yields CDR1 SGHKS and CDR2 YYEKEE (reference sequence). Trimming took 0 bases from V and 6 from J; bases not matched to a gene: 4. The CDR3 DNA reads TGTGCCAGCAGCTTGGCCCCAGGGGGCGATGGCTACACCTTC. Its protein product is CASSLAPGGDGYTF.

The sample holds a few counts of this clone. An end of the junction differs from the germline gene, which may be a read error. This chain connects TRBV10-2 to TRBJ1-2, with no clear D. Per the germline V gene, CDR1 is WSHSY and CDR2 is SAAADI. The CDR3 has 13 amino acids. CDR3 sequence reads: CASSESEGHLLRF. Here the CDR3 DNA reads TGCGCCAGCAGTGAGTCAGAGGGTCATTTACTTCGGTTC.

The chain employs TRBV5-1 and TRBJ1-6; no definite D call. CDR1 is SGHRS and CDR2 is YFSETQ in the germline V gene. The V and J ends lost 4 bases and 6 bases respectively, with 8 bases between them. This CDR3 is built from 13 residues. In nucleotides, the CDR3 is TGCGCCAGCAGCACCGACACTAATTCACCCCTCCACTTT. It codes for CASSTDTNSPLHF. The whole variable domain, remainder taken from reference TRBV5-1 and TRBJ1-6, is KAGVTQTPRYLIKTRGQQVTLSCSPISGHRSVSWYQQTPGQGLQFLFEYFSETQRNKGNFPGRFSGRQFSNSRSEMNVSTLELGDSALYLCASSTDTNSPLHFGNGTRLTVT.

As concerns this clone: Within the sample, other DNA sequences also encode this same CDR3. The rearrangement links TRBV5-1 to TRBJ2-7; 8 bases are shared with TRBD2. CDR3 length equals 14 residues. V lost 0 bases, J lost 1 base, and 0 bases stayed unmatched. Germline values: CDR1 SGHRS, CDR2 YFSETQ. The CDR3 loop reads CASSLERGSYEQYF. Here the CDR3 DNA reads TGCGCCAGCAGCTTGGAGCGGGGGTCCTACGAGCAGTACTTC.

With respect to this clone: Relative to the germline gene, one junction end is altered; a read error may explain this. The rearrangement joins TRBV5-6 to TRBJ1-1; 7 bases are a match to TRBD1. Per the germline V gene, CDR1 is SGHDT and CDR2 is YYEEEE. This CDR3 is 12 amino acids long. CDR3 DNA sequence: TGTGCCAGCAGCTTGGAGCGACAGGGTAGGATGTTT. It yields the protein CASSLERQGRMF.

The CDR3 is CAISESGQGYEQYF. In DNA form, the CDR3 reads TGTGCCATCAGTGAGTCAGGGCAGGGCTACGAGCAGTACTTC. This chain uses TRBV10-3 with TRBJ2-7, with D tentatively TRBD1 (5 bases). The CDR3 runs to 14 residues. In germline, CDR1 is ENHRY, CDR2 SYGVKD. Trimming took 0 bases from V and 3 from J, leaving 9 bases between them.

The genes are TRBV9 and TRBJ2-2; 8 bases line up with TRBD2. Trimming removed 3 bases from V and 2 bases from J; junction bases left unmatched: 3. The germline V gene has CDR1 SGDLS and CDR2 YYNGEE. This CDR3 spans 15 amino acids. In DNA, the CDR3 is TGTGCCAGCAGCGCAACTAGCGGCAACACCGGGGAGCTGTTTTTT. This codes for CASSATSGNTGELFF. The complete variable domain, with remaining parts taken from reference TRBV9 and TRBJ2-2, reads DSGVTQTPKHLITATGQRVTLRCSPRSGDLSVYWYQQSLDQGLQFLIQYYNGEERAKGNILERFSAQQFPDLHSELNLSSLELGDSALYFCASSATSGNTGELFFGEGSRLTVL.

V gene TRBV3-1 (or the pseudogene TRBV3-2) combines with J gene TRBJ1-2, with TRBD1 as a possible D gene (6 bases). Germline V gene sequence: CDR1 LGHDT, CDR2 YNNKEL (reference sequence). V gave up 4 bases and J gave up 3 bases, with 12 bases separating them. This CDR3 spans 14 amino acids. The CDR3 region is CASSPFRGDYGYTF. The CDR3 bases are TGTGCCAGCAGCCCATTCAGGGGTGACTATGGCTACACCTTC.

The J gene is TRBJ1-2, the V gene TRBV10-1, with 7 bases identical to TRBD1. Per germline, CDR1 WNHNN and CDR2 SYGVQD (reference sequence). The length of the CDR3 is 16 residues. V shed 9 bases, J shed 0 bases, and the junction held 13 bases outside the gene matches. CDR3 region: CARGKGQPITNYGYTF. The CDR3 DNA is TGCGCCAGAGGAAAGGGACAGCCGATAACTAACTATGGCTACACCTTC.

This CDR3 reads CASLSVNTEAFF. CDR3 nucleotides: TGTGCCAGCCTTAGCGTGAACACTGAAGCTTTCTTT. The chain joins TRBV6-5 to TRBJ1-1; D not certain. V was shortened by 8 bases and J by 0 bases, with 7 bases between the two germline ends. The CDR3 consists of 12 residues. Looked up from germline, CDR1 is MNHEY and CDR2 is SVGAGI.

This rearrangement joins TRBV19 to TRBJ1-3, with 8 bases identical to TRBD1. Germline V gene lookup returns CDR1 LNHDA and CDR2 SQIVND (reference sequence). Trimming cost V 8 bases and J 4 bases; bases outside gene matches: 7. The CDR3 spans 14 residues. The CDR3 is CASGQGTKGNTIYF. Written as DNA, the CDR3 is TGTGCCAGTGGACAGGGAACAAAAGGAAACACCATATATTTT.

This chain links TRBV18 with TRBJ1-6; perhaps TRBD1 as D (6 bases). V dropped 2 bases and J dropped 6 bases, with 14 bases sitting between them. The CDR3 length is 16 residues. Germline V CDR1 and CDR2: KGHSH, LQKENI. CDR3 coding DNA: TGTGCCAGCTCACCAATCCAAGACAGGTTTAATTCACCCCTCCACTTT. Its protein is CASSPIQDRFNSPLHF. The full variable domain, completed using reference TRBV18 and TRBJ1-6, is NAGVMQNPRHLVRRRGQEARLRCSPMKGHSHVYWYRQLPEEGLKFMVYLQKENIIDESGMPKERFSAEFPKEGPSILRIQQVVRGDSAAYFCASSPIQDRFNSPLHFGNGTRLTVT.

The CDR3 is CAISEEGAKSPLHF. As DNA, the CDR3 is TGTGCCATCAGTGAGGAGGGCGCAAAATCACCCCTCCACTTT. The chain is built from TRBV10-3 and TRBJ1-6; no firm D call. Trimming took 2 bases from V and 10 from J, leaving 12 bases between them. Germline CDR1 reads ENHRY; CDR2 reads SYGVKD. The CDR3 length is 14 residues.

The chain employs TRBV23-1 and TRBJ1-1; no clear D gene. TRBV23-1 is sorted into the ORF group, with uncertain function. The V end lost 8 bases, the J end lost 6 bases, and 13 bases lay between the germline ends. This CDR3 has 12 residues. In DNA, the CDR3 is TGCGCCAGCGGTTTCTGTCGGGCTGAAGCTTTCTTT. It specifies CASGFCRAEAFF.